The TCR beta chain described here comes from a study of blood T cell repertoires in COVID-19 (dated by TCRdb to about 2020). In terms of the full investigation: For ImmuneRACE Cohort 3, a participant was defined as recovered based on two consecutive negative NP/OP PCR tests, clearance by a healthcare professional, or resolution of symptoms. Samples covering the acute and convalescent phases of COVID-19 were provided by collaborators in the United States, Italy and Spain. The prospective study material was composed of cDNA or gDNA derived from T cells, B-cell-depleted T cells, or PBMCs. Subjects who had been exposed to COVID-19, were actively infected with it, or had recovered from it provided the deeply sampled blood TCRbeta repertoires that made up the dataset. The repertoires were made available in a free public database intended to serve as a resource for research on the immune response to SARS-CoV-2. The samples were drawn from the first 160 participants of the ongoing ImmuneRACE study and from some 1,300 subjects provided by 6 global collaborators. Nearly every sample came with metadata listing a de-identified subject ID, COVID-19 status, age in years and sex. HLA class I and class II types, where available, came from metadata supplied by the sample provider rather than from assay-based typing. The paper as a whole reports these results and caveats: Clinical and demographic metadata were provided uncurated, with the amount varying by source and participant.

With respect to this clone: What this receptor recognizes is not known. Base-call qualities are not available, and no considerably larger clone is one nucleotide away.

V loses 6 bases of germline sequence and J loses 8 bases, and the interval between the two ends is 13 bases. From the germline V gene, CDR1 is SNHLY and CDR2 is FYNNEI. From the cysteine through the phenylalanine, the CDR3 covers 12 amino acids. CDR3 DNA is the only sequence kept; it has 36 bases, read in frame from the first base. Enrolling through a virtual design, the prospective study's participants ranged in age from roughly 18 to 89 years and lived across roughly 24 United States geographic areas. Cohort assignment in the prospective study relied on participant-reported clinical history from a screening survey and a study questionnaire. Mobile phlebotomists in the prospective study collected whole blood, serum and a nasopharyngeal or oropharyngeal swab from every participant. Participants in the prospective study had the option to provide additional blood draws and questionnaires over an approximately 2-month period. Before DNA extraction, blood samples from the prospective study were shipped at room temperature or frozen.

TCRbeta CDR3 regions were amplified from genomic DNA using the immunoSEQ Assay, a bias-controlled multiplex PCR. In the paper's pipeline: Within the assay, amplification of reference gene primers was used to estimate how many nucleated cells each sample contained. To quantify the absolute abundance of each unique TCRbeta CDR3 rearrangement, sequence reads were collapsed and filtered. For each sample, productive Simpson clonality was calculated as the square root of Simpson's diversity index across productive rearrangements. Entries here come from immuneACCESS through TCRdb and include only in-frame sequences with V and J called. Some clones fail to appear in such tables; in the studies checked, an unresolved V gene covers under half of the shortfall, and the cause of the remainder is unknown. That table supplies the V and J calls and clone size; D and trimming were determined from the DNA. The sample yields about 230,000 clones; less than 90% were counted once. Roughly 3.2% of the sample is in the top ten clones.

In this chain, TRBV2 is recombined with TRBJ1-2; confidence is insufficient to name the D gene. Sequencing was performed on PBMCs or T cells enriched from blood (not recorded which). This TCR came from a woman in her forties or fifties in a cohort exposed to, infected with or recovered from COVID-19 (not recorded which). CDR3 reads: CASSHPEGGYTF. Here is the DNA: TGTGCCAGCAGCCACCCGGAGGGAGGCTACACCTTC. Here the CDR3 is joined to the reference TRBV2 and TRBJ1-2 genes, and the full variable domain is: EPEVTQTPSHQVTQMGQEVILRCVPISNHLYFYWYRQILGQKVEFLVSFYNNEISEKSEIFDDQFSVERPDGSNFTLKIRSTKLEDSAMYFCASSHPEGGYTFGSGTRLTVV.